This T cell receptor beta chain was identified during a study of blood T cells in healthy people across ages. Overall study context: Capturing about one barcoded beta molecule per two T cells was achieved by template switching.

This CDR3 spans 17 amino acids. The germline CDR1 and CDR2 sequences are SGHVS and FNYEAQ. Using a J-beta primer mix together with a sample-barcoded 5' primer, a second PCR was run for 7 to 11 cycles. TCRdb ran MiXCR on the 5' RACE reads and lists one entry per CDR3 protein. The table shows some 1.4 million distinct CDR3 sequences, with around 39% occurring only once. Material for sequencing was blood. V usage is TRBV7-6 and J usage is TRBJ2-4, with 9 bases that match TRBD1. The J call may be incorrect, as the DNA end agrees better with TRBJ2-7. This clonotype was obtained from a woman between 18 and 29 years old in good health. CDR3 bases: TGTGCCAGCAGCCCAGCCCCGGGACAGGGAACGATCTACGAGCAGTACTTC. It encodes CASSPAPGQGTIYEQYF.